Listed below are T cell receptor beta chains from one sample, sequenced in a study of Ad26.COV2.S vaccination and SARS-CoV-2 variants. Repertoires were generated with immunoSEQ multiplex PCR, while TCRdb's copy carries only in-frame clones and drops some. The sample contains a few hundred thousand clones, around 86% of which appear only once. The sequencing here drew on peripheral blood, taken in a trial of Ad26.COV2.S vaccine versus placebo. The receptors stem from a person aged 18-65 years who received the Ad26.COV2.S COVID-19 vaccine or a placebo. CDR3s include the opening cysteine and the closing phenylalanine or tryptophan. The D gene is left open where the match is weak. Not all rows give a size; the values are once, few, many and, for expanded clones, a class.

cdr3_aa cdr3_nt clone_size v_call cdr3_length d_call j_call
CASSYQTGENYGYTF TGTGCCAGCAGCTACCAGACAGGGGAGAACTATGGCTACACCTTC . TRBV5-4 15 TRBD1 TRBJ1-2
CASSYDRAYNEQFF TGTGCCAGCAGCTACGACAGGGCCTACAATGAGCAGTTCTTC . TRBV7-2 14 TRBD1 TRBJ2-1
CASSLMAGGYEQYF TGCGCCAGCAGCTTGATGGCAGGAGGCTACGAGCAGTACTTC . TRBV5-1 14 . TRBJ2-7
CASSDGDSLNYGYTF TGTGCCAGCAGCGACGGGGACAGTCTTAACTATGGCTACACCTTC . TRBV21-1 15 . TRBJ1-2
CAWRRGSVRNTEAFF TGTGCCTGGAGAAGGGGCTCTGTTCGGAACACTGAAGCTTTCTTT . TRBV30 15 . TRBJ1-1
CASKTRPGVEGYTF TGTGCCAGCAAGACAAGACCGGGGGTTGAGGGCTACACCTTC . TRBV6-5 14 . TRBJ1-2
CASTPTQDRGSGYTF TGCGCCAGCACCCCAACACAGGACAGGGGCTCAGGCTACACCTTC . TRBV4-1 15 TRBD1 TRBJ1-2
CASSFQGEETQYF TGCGCCAGCAGCTTTCAGGGGGAAGAGACCCAGTACTTC . TRBV5-1 13 TRBD1 TRBJ2-5
CATRTSGGGYNEQFF TGTGCCACCAGGACTAGCGGGGGGGGATACAATGAGCAGTTCTTC . TRBV15 15 TRBD2 TRBJ2-1
CASSQVPETFNNEQFF TGTGCCAGCAGCCAAGTTCCTGAGACTTTCAACAATGAGCAGTTCTTC . TRBV3-1/TRBV3-2 16 . TRBJ2-1
CASSPTLGGYTF TGTGCCAGCTCACCAACCTTGGGTGGCTACACCTTC . TRBV18 12 . TRBJ1-2
CASSYWQGEDTQYF TGTGCCAGCAGTTACTGGCAGGGAGAGGATACGCAGTATTTT once TRBV6-5 14 . TRBJ2-3
CASSQDRGMGSSGNTIYF TGTGCCAGCAGCCAAGACAGGGGGATGGGGAGCTCTGGAAACACCATATATTTT . TRBV9 18 TRBD1 TRBJ1-3
CASSAQQDPNSPLHF TGCGCCAGCAGCGCCCAACAGGACCCTAATTCACCCCTCCACTTT . TRBV10-1 15 . TRBJ1-6
CASSSQESTEAFF TGTGCCAGCAGCTCCCAGGAGAGCACTGAAGCTTTCTTT . TRBV5-5 13 . TRBJ1-1
CAWSPRSYNEQFF TGTGCCTGGAGCCCAAGGTCGTACAATGAGCAGTTCTTC . TRBV30 13 . TRBJ2-1
CASSFSGTLQETQYF TGTGCCAGCAGCTTCTCCGGGACTCTACAAGAGACCCAGTACTTC . TRBV7-2 15 . TRBJ2-5
CASSHETDRGKFF TGTGCCAGCAGCCATGAGACGGACAGGGGGAAGTTCTTC . TRBV6-5 13 TRBD1 TRBJ2-1
CASSYPQARGNEQFF TGTGCCAGCAGTTACCCCCAGGCCAGGGGTAATGAGCAGTTCTTC . TRBV6-6 15 . TRBJ2-1
CASSPGTGGSARNSPLHF TGTGCCAGCTCACCAGGGACAGGGGGTTCTGCCAGGAATTCACCCCTCCACTTT . TRBV18 18 TRBD1 TRBJ1-6
CASSLAPGNSPLHF TGTGCCAGCAGCTTAGCTCCCGGAAATTCACCCCTCCACTTT . TRBV7-6 14 . TRBJ1-6
CASSPRTSYYEQYF TGTGCCAGCTCACCACGGACCTCATACTACGAGCAGTACTTC . TRBV18 14 . TRBJ2-7
CASSPKPGSSGNTIYF TGTGCCAGCTCACCTAAGCCAGGCAGCTCTGGAAACACCATATATTTT . TRBV18 16 . TRBJ1-3
CASSLRVYEQYF TGTGCCAGCAGCCTACGAGTCTACGAGCAGTACTTC . TRBV7-8 12 . TRBJ2-7
CAWTTGNTEAFF TGTGCCTGGACGACAGGGAACACTGAAGCTTTCTTT . TRBV30 12 . TRBJ1-1
CASSLVGGNQPQHF TGCGCCAGCAGCTTGGTCGGAGGCAATCAGCCCCAGCATTTT . TRBV5-1 14 . TRBJ1-5
CASSGSGLQETQYF TGTGCCAGCAGCGGATCAGGCCTCCAAGAGACCCAGTACTTC . TRBV9 14 . TRBJ2-5
CASRLDRNTEAFF TGTGCCAGCAGACTCGATCGTAACACTGAAGCTTTCTTT . TRBV5-6 13 . TRBJ1-1
CASSINRGGETQYF TGTGCCAGTAGTATCAACAGGGGTGGGGAGACCCAGTACTTC . TRBV19 14 TRBD1 TRBJ2-5
CASSLSHPSGAEQYF TGTGCCAGCAGTTTATCACACCCTAGCGGGGCCGAGCAGTACTTC . TRBV27 15 TRBD2 TRBJ2-7
CASSLDVFNGNTIYF TGCGCCAGCAGCTTGGATGTTTTCAATGGAAACACCATATATTTT . TRBV5-1 15 . TRBJ1-3
CASSFEKALDTQYF TGTGCCAGCAGCTTTGAGAAAGCTCTGGATACGCAGTATTTT . TRBV7-2 14 . TRBJ2-3
CASSLREPYSNQPQHF TGTGCCAGCAGCTTACGGGAACCATATAGCAATCAGCCCCAGCATTTT few TRBV7-8 16 . TRBJ1-5
CASTSGGAGYGYTF TGTGCCAGCACCTCAGGGGGGGCTGGCTATGGCTACACCTTC . TRBV5-4 14 TRBD1 TRBJ1-2
CASSPDRGRGYTF TGTGCCAGCAGTCCGGACAGGGGGCGAGGCTACACCTTC . TRBV6-5 13 TRBD1 TRBJ1-2
CASSRPTDNEKLFF TGTGCCAGCAGCCGCCCGACTGATAATGAAAAACTGTTTTTT . TRBV13 14 . TRBJ1-4